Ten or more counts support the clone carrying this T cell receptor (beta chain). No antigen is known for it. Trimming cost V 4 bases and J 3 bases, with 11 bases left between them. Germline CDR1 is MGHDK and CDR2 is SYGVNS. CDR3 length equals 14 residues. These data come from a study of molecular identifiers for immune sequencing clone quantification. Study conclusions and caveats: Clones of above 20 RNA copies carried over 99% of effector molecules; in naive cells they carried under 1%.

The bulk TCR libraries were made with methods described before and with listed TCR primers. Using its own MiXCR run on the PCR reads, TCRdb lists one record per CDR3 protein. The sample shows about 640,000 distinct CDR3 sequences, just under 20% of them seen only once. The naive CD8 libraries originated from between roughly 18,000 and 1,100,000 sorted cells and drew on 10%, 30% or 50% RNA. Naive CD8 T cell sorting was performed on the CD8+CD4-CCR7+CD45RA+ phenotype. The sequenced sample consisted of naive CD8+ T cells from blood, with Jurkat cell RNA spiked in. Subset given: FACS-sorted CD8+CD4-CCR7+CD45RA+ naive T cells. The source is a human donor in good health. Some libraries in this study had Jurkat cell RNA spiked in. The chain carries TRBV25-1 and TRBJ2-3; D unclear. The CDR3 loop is CASSGGGRTDTQYF. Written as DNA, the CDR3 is TGTGCCAGCAGTGGCGGCGGAAGGACAGATACGCAGTATTTT.